The TCR beta chain under discussion was sequenced for a study of T cells in localized non-small cell lung cancer. Points from the study as a whole: In adjacent lung, a median roughly 62 of the top 100 tumor clones were found.

Germline loops: CDR1 LNHDA, CDR2 SQIVND (reference sequence). V lost 3 bases and J 7 bases, leaving 9 bases between the germline ends. The CDR3 runs 12 residues. Produced via immunoSEQ multiplex PCR; TCRdb's table is partial and in-frame only. The table includes 9,600 or so clones, about 92% detected once. This clone was seen once. What it binds is unknown. The sequenced sample was peripheral blood, obtained before any cancer treatment. The sequence was collected from a male donor at least 60 years old with stage III squamous cell lung carcinoma. The V call is TRBV19, the J call TRBJ1-1; D unclear. CDR3: CASSIGGFEAFF. The CDR3 bases are TGTGCCAGTAGTATTGGAGGGTTTGAAGCTTTCTTT.